These 28 T cell receptor beta chains share one sample of origin, sequenced in a study of T cells after posttransplantation cyclophosphamide. Clones were read by immunoSEQ multiplex PCR, and TCRdb kept only the in-frame ones, dropping some. The top ten clones hold less than 0.3% of a sample with about 9,700 clones, more than 95% of them seen once. Cells defined as naive were viable CD3+CD4+ or CD3+CD8+ and CCR7+CD45RA+CD45RO-CD95-CD27+CD28+. Material: naive CD4+ T cells sorted from PBMCs. These receptors all stem from an older woman in good health, CMV-negative, and a related stem cell transplant donor.

In regard to this clone: Other DNA sequences in the sample encode the same CDR3. The chain couples TRBV7-2 to TRBJ1-6; perhaps TRBD1 as D (5 bases). The V end lost 5 bases, the J end lost 5 bases, and 10 bases lay between the germline ends. Germline lookup yields CDR1 SGHTA and CDR2 FQGNSA. This CDR3 region has 14 residues. CDR3 protein: CASSPGRDNSPLHF. CDR3 sequence (DNA): TGTGCCAGCAGCCCCGGCAGGGATAATTCACCCCTCCACTTT.

A single count supports this clone. The chain is built from TRBV28 and TRBJ2-1, with D maybe TRBD2 (6 bases). The length of the CDR3 is 14 residues. Trimming shortened V by 6 bases and J by 4 bases, and 13 bases separated the two germline ends. Germline CDR1 MDHEN, CDR2 SYDVKM. The CDR3 loop reads CASSGTLQYNEQFF. The CDR3 region has the DNA TGTGCCAGCAGCGGGACTCTCCAGTACAATGAGCAGTTCTTC.

The rearrangement joins TRBV7-3 to TRBJ2-1; 12 nucleotides agree with TRBD2. The CDR3 has 15 amino acids. Germline V lookup: CDR1 SGHTA, CDR2 FQGTGA. V lost 3 bases to trimming and J lost 10 bases; unmatched junction nucleotides: 7. CDR3 nucleotide sequence: TGTGCCAGCAGCTTGGGGACTAGCGGGTTGGTAGAGCAGTTCTTC. Translating it yields CASSLGTSGLVEQFF.

The chain recombines TRBV10-3 with TRBJ2-3, with 14 bases lining up with TRBD2. Germline values: CDR1 ENHRY, CDR2 SYGVKD. CDR3 length: 14 residues. Trimming at V came to 4 bases and at J to 10 bases, leaving 4 bases not matched to a gene. The CDR3 nucleotides read TGTGCCATCAGTGGGGGACTAGCGGGAGAGGCGCAGTATTTT. It specifies CAISGGLAGEAQYF.

V and J are TRBV9 and TRBJ1-6, with a weak D call TRBD1 (6 bases). CDR3 length: 16 amino acids. In germline, CDR1 is SGDLS, CDR2 YYNGEE. Trimming removed 0 bases from V and 7 bases from J, with 14 bases in between. CDR3 DNA: TGTGCCAGCAGCGTAGCCGGCCAGGGGTCCAATTCACCCCTCCACTTT. Amino acids: CASSVAGQGSNSPLHF. Complete variable domain (other parts from reference TRBV9 and TRBJ1-6): DSGVTQTPKHLITATGQRVTLRCSPRSGDLSVYWYQQSLDQGLQFLIQYYNGEERAKGNILERFSAQQFPDLHSELNLSSLELGDSALYFCASSVAGQGSNSPLHFGNGTRLTVT.

V is TRBV29-1 and J is TRBJ2-2, with D perhaps TRBD1 (5 bases). Germline V gene sequence: CDR1 SQVTM, CDR2 ANQGSEA. Trimming took off 4 bases at V and 0 bases at J, with 9 bases between the two ends. The CDR3 totals 14 residues. CDR3 protein: CSVAGISNTGELFF. CDR3 in DNA: TGCAGCGTTGCAGGGATCTCGAACACCGGGGAGCTGTTTTTT.

The chain couples TRBV19 to TRBJ2-1, with D perhaps TRBD2 (6 bases). V gave up 5 bases and J gave up 6 bases, with 14 bases separating them. CDR3 length: 14 residues. Germline V CDR1 and CDR2: LNHDA, SQIVND (reference sequence). For the CDR3, the DNA is TGTGCCAGTAGTCAATCGGGAGCCCTCAATGAGCAGTTCTTC. The encoded protein is CASSQSGALNEQFF.

The chain carries TRBV27 and TRBJ2-2; 8 bases map to TRBD2. The CDR3 length is 17 residues. CDR1 and CDR2 (germline): MNHEY, SMNVEV (reference sequence). The V and J ends lost 0 bases and 6 bases, in that order; junction bases with no gene match: 9. CDR3 coding DNA: TGTGCCAGCAGTTTATCGTTCACCGGGAGGGCCGCCGGGGAGCTGTTTTTT. It codes for CASSLSFTGRAAGELFF.

The rearrangement joins TRBV9 to TRBJ2-3; 9 positions agree with TRBD2. The junction had 2 bases not matched to a gene; V was cut back by 0 bases and J by 3 bases. The V gene's germline CDR1 is SGDLS and CDR2 YYNGEE. There are 15 residues in the CDR3. The CDR3 protein is CASSVGGGATDTQYF. The CDR3 bases are TGTGCCAGCAGCGTAGGCGGGGGGGCGACAGATACGCAGTATTTT.

The chain recombines TRBV27 with TRBJ1-5, with D perhaps TRBD1 (6 bases). The V end lost 6 bases, the J end lost 5 bases, and 11 bases lay between the germline ends. Germline CDR1 is MNHEY and CDR2 is SMNVEV (reference sequence). The CDR3 has 13 amino acids. The CDR3 sequence is CASRGARHQPQHF. In nucleotides, the CDR3 is TGTGCCAGCAGGGGGGCAAGGCATCAGCCCCAGCATTTT.

The V call is TRBV2, the J call TRBJ2-7, with 11 bases that match TRBD2. Germline CDR1 and CDR2: SNHLY and FYNNEI. The V segment lost 2 bases and the J segment 4 bases; nucleotides outside the gene matches: 7. The CDR3 runs to 16 residues. The CDR3 loop is CASSENPLAGGYEQYV. The CDR3 DNA follows: TGTGCCAGCAGTGAAAATCCCCTAGCGGGGGGTTACGAGCAGTACGTC.

The J gene is TRBJ1-6, the V gene TRBV30; 10 bases line up with TRBD1. J gave up 13 bases and V 8 bases, and 8 bases lay outside the gene matches. The CDR3 totals 12 residues. The germline CDR1 and CDR2 sequences are GTSNPN and SVGIG (reference sequence). Here the CDR3 DNA reads TGTGCCCTTGGACAGGGGGGAGGGCCCCTCCACTTT. Translated, it gives CALGQGGGPLHF.

The chain employs TRBV10-3 and TRBJ2-1; 12 nucleotides align to TRBD2. There are 16 residues in the CDR3. The V segment lost 5 bases and the J segment 6 bases; nucleotides outside the gene matches: 8. Germline values: CDR1 ENHRY, CDR2 SYGVKD. CDR3 amino acids: CAISRLAGEVINEQFF. The CDR3 DNA reads TGTGCCATCAGTCGACTAGCGGGGGAGGTCATCAATGAGCAGTTCTTC.

This clone was seen a single time. This chain connects TRBV2 to TRBJ2-5; D remains ambiguous. Trimming stripped 4 bases from V and 2 bases from J, with 8 bases between. The CDR3 covers 13 residues. Germline assignment: CDR1 SNHLY and CDR2 FYNNEI. This CDR3 is CASSGSRQETQYF. The CDR3 nucleotides read TGTGCCAGCAGTGGCTCTAGACAAGAGACCCAGTACTTC.

The rearrangement uses TRBV5-5 and TRBJ1-1, with a tentative D call TRBD1 (5 bases). Germline values: CDR1 SGHKS, CDR2 YYEKEE (reference sequence). Trimming stripped 0 bases from V and 0 bases from J, with 18 bases between. The CDR3 totals 18 residues. The CDR3 DNA reads TGTGCCAGCAGCTTGGTGGTGATGGGGCCGACCTTGAACACTGAAGCTTTCTTT. It codes for CASSLVVMGPTLNTEAFF.

This chain links TRBV7-2 with TRBJ2-7; possibly TRBD2 for D (6 bases). The CDR3 is 14 amino acids. The ends were cut back, 2 bases at V and 5 bases at J, with 13 bases in the middle. Looked up from germline, CDR1 is SGHTA and CDR2 is FQGNSA. CDR3 amino acids: CASSLKPGVNEQYF. CDR3 nucleotide sequence: TGTGCCAGCAGCTTAAAGCCGGGAGTCAACGAGCAGTACTTC.

The rearrangement links TRBV5-1 to TRBJ1-1, with D possibly matching TRBD1 (6 bases). Germline V gives CDR1 SGHRS, CDR2 YFSETQ. This CDR3 is 14 amino acids long. V was shortened by 1 base and J by 1 base, with 8 bases between the two germline ends. CDR3 in amino acids: CASSLQGTNTEAFF. The CDR3 DNA reads as TGCGCCAGCAGCTTGCAGGGGACGAACACTGAAGCTTTCTTT.

The CDR3: CASSNRDRGISGANVLTF. CDR3 nucleotides: TGTGCCAGCAGCAACCGGGACAGGGGGATTTCTGGGGCCAACGTCCTGACTTTC. This chain connects TRBV21-1 to TRBJ2-6; the D call of TRBD1 is as the table states it, not checked on the DNA. TRBV21-1 is noted as a pseudogene. The CDR3 extends over 18 amino acids.

This chain uses TRBV5-1 with TRBJ1-2; D possibly corresponds to TRBD1 (6 bases). The CDR3 runs to 15 residues. V gave up 0 bases and J gave up 3 bases, with 12 bases separating them. Germline lookup yields CDR1 SGHRS and CDR2 YFSETQ. In DNA form, the CDR3 reads TGCGCCAGCAGCTTGGGGGGGGGCGCAGACTATGGCTACACCTTC. This sequence encodes CASSLGGGADYGYTF.

The chain uses TRBV7-9 and TRBJ1-1, with D uncertain. Germline assignment: CDR1 SEHNR and CDR2 FQNEAQ (reference sequence). The V gene lost 2 bases and the J gene lost 4 bases, with 8 bases spanning the gap. This CDR3 is built from 13 residues. The CDR3 nucleotides are TGTGCCAGCAGCTTACAACTAGGCACTGAAGCTTTCTTT. It codes for CASSLQLGTEAFF.

The genes are TRBV11-2 and TRBJ2-1, with 15 bases aligning to TRBD2. Germline CDR1 and CDR2: SGHAT and FQNNGV. The CDR3 extends over 19 amino acids. The V and J ends lost 4 bases and 6 bases, in that order; junction bases with no gene match: 13. The CDR3 loop is CASSSLPRTSGRASNEQFF. In DNA, the CDR3 is TGTGCCAGCAGCTCCCTGCCTCGGACTAGCGGGAGGGCCAGCAATGAGCAGTTCTTC. Filled out from reference TRBV11-2 and TRBJ2-1, the complete variable domain reads EAGVAQSPRYKIIEKRQSVAFWCNPISGHATLYWYQQILGQGPKLLIQFQNNGVVDDSQLPKDRFSAERLKGVDSTLKIQPAKLEDSAVYLCASSSLPRTSGRASNEQFFGPGTRLTVL.

The rearrangement joins TRBV28 to TRBJ2-7; D is unresolved. The V and J ends lost 3 bases and 2 bases respectively, with 11 bases between them. Germline V CDR1 and CDR2: MDHEN, SYDVKM. The CDR3 has 14 amino acids. CDR3 nucleotides: TGTGCCAGCAGTTTGTTGCAGGCCCCCTACGAGCAGTACGTC. It yields the protein CASSLLQAPYEQYV.

The V gene is TRBV10-3, the J gene TRBJ1-4; weak D call: TRBD1 (6 bases). CDR3 length: 15 amino acids. The germline CDR1 and CDR2 sequences are ENHRY and SYGVKD. The V end was cut by 2 bases, the J end by 8 bases, with 15 bases between. The CDR3 reads CAISEVTGTGEKLFF. The CDR3 DNA reads TGTGCCATCAGTGAGGTGACAGGTACGGGAGAAAAACTGTTTTTT.

V and J are TRBV2 and TRBJ2-7, with a possible D match to TRBD1 (7 bases). V was shortened by 5 bases and J by 2 bases, with 13 bases between the two germline ends. The CDR3 totals 14 residues. The germline CDR1 and CDR2 sequences are SNHLY and FYNNEI. In nucleotides, the CDR3 is TGTGCCAGCAGTAGACAGGGAGGACCCTACGAGCAGTACTTC. This codes for CASSRQGGPYEQYF. The variable domain in full, completed from reference TRBV2 and TRBJ2-7, reads EPEVTQTPSHQVTQMGQEVILRCVPISNHLYFYWYRQILGQKVEFLVSFYNNEISEKSEIFDDQFSVERPDGSNFTLKIRSTKLEDSAMYFCASSRQGGPYEQYFGPGTRLTVT.

This sequence joins TRBV9 and TRBJ1-4; 10 positions agree with TRBD1. This CDR3 has 15 residues. The V gene's germline CDR1 is SGDLS and CDR2 YYNGEE. With 2 bases clipped from V and 5 bases from J, the junction kept 3 bases outside the gene matches. The CDR3 is CASSVSGQGNEKLFF. The DNA for the CDR3 is TGTGCCAGCAGCGTCTCGGGACAGGGGAATGAAAAACTGTTTTTT.

The chain links TRBV6-4 to TRBJ2-5; no clear D. V gave up 8 bases and J gave up 5 bases, with 12 bases separating them. This CDR3 comprises 12 residues. Per the germline V gene, CDR1 is MRHNA and CDR2 is SNTAGT. CDR3 in DNA: TGTGCCAGCCTCCGAGCTCCGGAGACCCAGTACTTC. Its translation: CASLRAPETQYF.

V is TRBV7-3 and J is TRBJ2-1, with 7 nucleotides matching TRBD1. The CDR3 has 12 residues. The trim removed 6 bases at V and 6 bases at J, leaving 2 bases unmatched. Per the germline V gene, CDR1 is SGHTA and CDR2 is FQGTGA. The CDR3 spells CASSDRANEQFF. Written as DNA, the CDR3 is TGTGCCAGCAGTGACAGGGCCAATGAGCAGTTCTTC.

The chain uses TRBV7-9 and TRBJ1-4; 10 positions match TRBD1. CDR3 size: 16 residues. Germline V CDR1 and CDR2: SEHNR, FQNEAQ (reference sequence). V trimming: 5 bases; J trimming: 8 bases; junction bases outside the gene matches: 11. For the CDR3, the DNA is TGTGCCAGCAGCCCTGGAGACAGGGGGCGAGGAGAAAAACTGTTTTTT. It yields the protein CASSPGDRGRGEKLFF.